A single T cell receptor (beta chain) is shown here with its context. The data were taken from a study of T cell changes during pregnancy in multiple sclerosis. Assay used: immunoSEQ multiplex PCR; TCRdb lists only in-frame clones, some missing. The sample shows 40,000 to 50,000 clones, roughly 94% of them seen only once. CDR3 length: 13 residues. Germline values: CDR1 SGHRS, CDR2 YFSETQ. Between the trimmed V and J ends, which lost 4 bases and 2 bases, there was a span of 9 bases. The sample here was CD4+ T cells from peripheral blood mononuclear cells, taken in the third trimester of pregnancy. The clonotype was recovered from a female donor with multiple sclerosis, enrolled in a pregnancy study. The chain links TRBV5-1 to TRBJ1-1, with D possibly TRBD1 on 5 matching bases. The DNA of the CDR3 is TGCGCCAGCAGCCCCACAGGTAACACTGAAGCTTTCTTT. This encodes CASSPTGNTEAFF.